This T cell receptor beta chain was recorded in a study of blood T cells in healthy people across ages. The V gene's germline CDR1 is SGDLS and CDR2 YYNGEE. The length of the CDR3 is 14 residues. This clonotype appeared once. The antigen is undetermined. Broader study findings: Donor CMV status was unknown, possibly confounding expanded clonotype changes. Higher diversity and more naive CD4+ cells were features of long-lived donors, compared to aged donors.

Using a J-beta primer mix together with a sample-barcoded 5' primer, a second PCR was run for roughly 6 to 12 cycles. TCRdb processed the 5' RACE reads anew with MiXCR; each CDR3 protein has one entry. The sample lists 780,000 or so distinct CDR3 sequences; about 53% were seen once. Sequenced: blood. The sequence derives from an elderly man in good health. V and J are TRBV9 and TRBJ2-4, with TRBD2 identical over 8 bases. The closer fit of TRBJ2-5 to the DNA end suggests the J call may be wrong. This CDR3 reads CASSVLLAGETQYF. CDR3 coding DNA: TGTGCCAGCAGCGTCCTTCTAGCGGGAGAGACCCAGTACTTC.